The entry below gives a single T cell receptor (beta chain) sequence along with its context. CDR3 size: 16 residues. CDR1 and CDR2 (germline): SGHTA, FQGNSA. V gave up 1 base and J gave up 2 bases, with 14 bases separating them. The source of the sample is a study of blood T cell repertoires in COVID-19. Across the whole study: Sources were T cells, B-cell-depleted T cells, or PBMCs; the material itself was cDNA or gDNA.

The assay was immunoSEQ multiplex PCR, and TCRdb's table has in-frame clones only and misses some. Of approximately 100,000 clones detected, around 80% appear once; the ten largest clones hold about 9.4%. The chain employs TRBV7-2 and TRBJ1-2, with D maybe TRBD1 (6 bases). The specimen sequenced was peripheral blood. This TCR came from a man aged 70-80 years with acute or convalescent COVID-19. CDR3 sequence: CASSLVPGGHNYGYTF. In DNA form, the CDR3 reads TGTGCCAGCAGCTTAGTCCCCGGGGGGCACAACTATGGCTACACCTTC. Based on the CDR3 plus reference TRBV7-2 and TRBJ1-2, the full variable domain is GAGVSQSPSNKVTEKGKDVELRCDPISGHTALYWYRQSLGQGLEFLIYFQGNSAPDKSGLPSDRFSAERTGGSVSTLTIQRTQQEDSAVYLCASSLVPGGHNYGYTFGSGTRLTVV.